The subject of this entry is one TCR beta chain. Its antigen is still unknown. Base qualities were left out, and no much larger clone turns up one base away. Libraries were made using the immunoSEQ multiplex PCR assay. TCRdb re-hosts the immuneACCESS table, in-frame sequences only. Its copies lack some clones; in the studies checked, an unresolved V gene accounts for under half of them, and the cause for the rest is not known. For this sample the table gives over 150,000 clones, of which around 90% were detected only once. The ten largest clones add up to over 1.1% of the sample. The data are from a study of control samples from healthy donors and cancer patients (dated by TCRdb to the early 2020s). Trimming at the junction amounts to 0 bases on V and 7 bases on J, and the germline ends lie 6 bases apart. CDR1 and CDR2 are read off the germline V gene as SGHAT and FQNNGV. The CDR3 runs 12 amino acids, cysteine and phenylalanine included. The read is trimmed to its CDR3 DNA, 36 bases read in frame from base 1.

This chain is built from TRBV11-2 and TRBJ1-1, with TRBD1 perhaps the D gene, on 5 matching bases. Input material: blood. The receptor was derived from a man aged 30 to 39 in good health. The DNA sequence is as follows: TGTGCCAGCAGCTTAGAGGGGCTTGAAGCTTTCTTT. Its protein is CASSLEGLEAFF.